These 13 T cell receptor beta chains were all obtained from the same sample, sequenced in a study of shared clonotypes between healthy human individuals (dated by TCRdb to about 2020). Library creation used the immunoSEQ multiplex PCR assay. TCRdb obtained this table from immuneACCESS and retained in-frame rearrangements with V and J assigned. These tables miss some clones; where compared with another copy, unresolved V genes account for less than half of the shortfall, and the remainder is unexplained. For this sample there are roughly 1,500,000 clones; 98% to 99% appear just once. About 0.4% of the sample belongs to the ten largest clones. Sequencing used naive CD4+ T cells sorted from blood. This specimen's cell subset or site label, per the study, means: CD45RA+ positively selected. These receptors originate from a man aged 25-45 years in good health.

This sequence joins TRBV6-4 and TRBJ1-2, with unresolved D. Trimming pared 5 bases from V and 2 bases from J, leaving 12 bases between. This CDR3 spans 14 amino acids. Germline V gene data show CDR1 as MRHNA and CDR2 as SNTAGT. As DNA, the CDR3 is TGTGCCAGCAGTCCCAACGGACTAAACTATGGCTACACCTTC. It yields the protein CASSPNGLNYGYTF.

The chain combines TRBV6-1 with TRBJ2-5; no clear D. Germline V CDR1 and CDR2: MNHNS, SASEGT. Deletions cut 2 bases from V and 9 bases from J, with 13 bases between. This CDR3 is built from 13 residues. CDR3 loop: CASSERADRAQYF. As DNA, the CDR3 is TGTGCCAGCAGTGAAAGGGCAGATCGGGCCCAGTACTTC.

This rearrangement joins TRBV11-3 to TRBJ2-7; D possibly corresponds to TRBD1 (6 bases). Germline V gives CDR1 SGHNT, CDR2 YENEEA. The V gene lost 4 bases and the J gene lost 5 bases, with 18 bases spanning the gap. The CDR3 runs 15 residues. CDR3 amino acids: CASSSKTTGTHEQYF. CDR3 nucleotides: TGTGCCAGCAGCTCCAAAACGACAGGCACCCACGAGCAGTACTTC.

As for this clone: Other DNA sequences in this sample translate to the same CDR3. The V and J genes are TRBV18 and TRBJ1-1; D possibly corresponds to TRBD1 (5 bases). V lost 1 base and J lost 1, with 7 bases in between. From germline, CDR1 is KGHSH and CDR2 LQKENI. The CDR3 has 14 amino acids. In DNA form, the CDR3 reads TGTGCCAGCTCACCACTGGGGGAGAACACTGAAGCTTTCTTT. Its translation: CASSPLGENTEAFF. The full variable domain, with the rest looked up from reference TRBV18 and TRBJ1-1, is NAGVMQNPRHLVRRRGQEARLRCSPMKGHSHVYWYRQLPEEGLKFMVYLQKENIIDESGMPKERFSAEFPKEGPSILRIQQVVRGDSAAYFCASSPLGENTEAFFGQGTRLTVV.

The J gene is TRBJ2-7, the V gene TRBV13, with a weak D call TRBD2 (6 bases). The CDR3 totals 14 residues. Germline assignment: CDR1 PRHDT and CDR2 FYEKMQ (reference sequence). The V and J ends lost 5 bases and 2 bases respectively, with 13 bases between them. CDR3 nucleotide sequence: TGTGCCAGCAGCGTTAGCGGTACCCCCTACGAGCAGTACTTC. Protein product: CASSVSGTPYEQYF.

The chain joins TRBV28 to TRBJ2-3; 7 nucleotides align to TRBD1. The CDR3 extends over 15 amino acids. Trimming took 5 bases from V and 5 from J; bases not matched to a gene: 10. Per the germline V gene, CDR1 is MDHEN and CDR2 is SYDVKM. The CDR3 spells CASSTRQGWEDTQYF. Written as DNA, the CDR3 is TGTGCCAGCAGTACCCGACAGGGCTGGGAAGATACGCAGTATTTT. Full variable domain (rest looked up from reference TRBV28 and TRBJ2-3): DVKVTQSSRYLVKRTGEKVFLECVQDMDHENMFWYRQDPGLGLRLIYFSYDVKMKEKGDIPEGYSVSREKKERFSLILESASTNQTSMYLCASSTRQGWEDTQYFGPGTRLTVL.

The V gene is TRBV27, the J gene TRBJ2-7; 7 bases match TRBD1. The CDR3 length is 15 residues. V gave up 7 bases and J gave up 2 bases; unmatched junction bases: 11. Per the germline V gene, CDR1 is MNHEY and CDR2 is SMNVEV (reference sequence). CDR3 loop: CASTVGRDRAYEQYF. The CDR3 bases are TGTGCCAGCACTGTTGGCCGGGACAGAGCCTACGAGCAGTACTTC.

J is TRBJ2-1 and V is TRBV6-5; 9 bases are shared with TRBD1. CDR3 length: 13 residues. From germline, CDR1 is MNHEY and CDR2 SVGAGI. Trimming removed 6 bases from V and 7 bases from J; junction bases left unmatched: 4. The CDR3: CASSRDRVNEQFF. The DNA of the CDR3 is TGTGCCAGCAGCAGGGACAGGGTGAATGAGCAGTTCTTC.

This chain links TRBV5-1 with TRBJ1-3; a weak D match, TRBD1 (6 bases). The CDR3 consists of 14 residues. Germline CDR1 is SGHRS and CDR2 is YFSETQ. Trimming took off 5 bases at V and 7 bases at J, with 16 bases between the two ends. The CDR3 sequence is CASRPGQLENTIYF. In nucleotides, the CDR3 is TGCGCCAGCAGACCGGGACAATTAGAGAACACCATATATTTT.

This clone appeared a single time. The V call is TRBV13, the J call TRBJ1-2, with 8 nucleotides matching TRBD1. The CDR3 covers 15 residues. Germline lookup yields CDR1 PRHDT and CDR2 FYEKMQ (reference sequence). The ends lost 4 bases at V and 2 bases at J; junction bases unmatched: 6. DNA of the CDR3: TGTGCCAGCAGCTCCACAGGGGGAGGCAACTATGGCTACACCTTC. Amino acids: CASSSTGGGNYGYTF.

CDR3 amino acids: CASSYRTSESYEQYF. DNA of the CDR3: TGTGCCAGCAGTTATCGAACGAGTGAATCCTACGAGCAGTACTTC. The chain recombines TRBV28 with TRBJ2-7; no definite D call. The V gene lost 4 bases and the J gene lost 1 base, with 14 bases spanning the gap. Germline CDR1 is MDHEN and CDR2 is SYDVKM. This CDR3 region has 15 residues.

In this sample, this clone turned up once. The J gene is TRBJ1-2, the V gene TRBV2; no definite D call. V shed 9 bases and J shed 4 bases, with 18 bases lying between them. Germline loops: CDR1 SNHLY, CDR2 FYNNEI. This CDR3 is 14 amino acids long. CDR3 sequence reads: CASPGTPLRYGYTF. CDR3 DNA: TGTGCCAGTCCGGGCACTCCCCTTCGCTATGGCTACACCTTC.

This sequence joins TRBV14 and TRBJ1-1, with D maybe TRBD1 (6 bases). Per the germline V gene, CDR1 is SGHDN and CDR2 is FVKESK. CDR3 length: 13 residues. With 1 base removed from V and 8 bases from J, the gap between germline ends came to 11 bases. The CDR3 is CASSQVPRGEAFF. Written as DNA, the CDR3 is TGTGCCAGCAGCCAAGTTCCCAGGGGCGAAGCTTTCTTT.